This TCR beta chain emerged from a study of cytotoxic CD8 clonotypes in ibrutinib-treated CLL. Investigators sought sequencing depths of between 1 in 200,000 and 1 in 1 million T cells. Method: immunoSEQ multiplex PCR; TCRdb's copy keeps in-frame clones and lacks some. The sample has around 15,000 clones, about 80% seen once. Germline lookup yields CDR1 MGHRA and CDR2 YSYEKL. The CDR3 totals 15 residues. V shed 3 bases and J shed 2 bases, with 11 bases lying between them. Source: PBMCs, taken before ibrutinib treatment. V and J are TRBV4-1 and TRBJ1-3; a possible D gene is TRBD1 (5 bases). This receptor was taken from a human donor with chronic lymphocytic leukemia. CDR3 DNA: TGCGCCAGCAGCCAGGGGGAAAACCCTGGAAACACCATATATTTT. This gives the protein CASSQGENPGNTIYF.